The 20 T cell receptor beta chains reported below all come from one sample, sequenced in a study of T cell responses to AZD1222 COVID-19 vaccine. Method: immunoSEQ multiplex PCR; TCRdb's copy keeps in-frame clones and lacks some. The data contain 150,000 to 200,000 clones, 90% of them singletons. The source material was peripheral blood, sampled 28 days after the second AZD1222 dose. The receptors were gathered from an adult who received the AZD1222 COVID-19 vaccine.

This chain joins TRBV6-5 and TRBJ2-2, with no clear D. Germline values: CDR1 MNHEY, CDR2 SVGAGI. This CDR3 region has 12 residues. Trimming pared 4 bases from V and 7 bases from J, leaving 7 bases between. This CDR3 is CASSSVGGELFF. CDR3 DNA sequence: TGTGCCAGCAGTTCCGTGGGCGGGGAGCTGTTTTTT.

The gene calls are TRBV28 and TRBJ1-5; D is ambiguous. The germline V gene has CDR1 MDHEN and CDR2 SYDVKM. V was shortened by 4 bases and J by 0 bases, with 13 bases between the two germline ends. CDR3 length: 16 residues. CDR3 nucleotides: TGTGCCAGCAGTTCACCCGGCCTGTATAGCAATCAGCCCCAGCATTTT. Translating gives CASSSPGLYSNQPQHF.

The chain recombines TRBV5-6 with TRBJ2-1; 9 bases align to TRBD1. Unmatched junction bases numbered 4, after V lost 4 bases and J lost 14 bases. Looked up from germline, CDR1 is SGHDT and CDR2 is YYEEEE. The CDR3 length is 11 residues. The CDR3 coding sequence is TGTGCCAGCAGCCGGGACAGGGTGAAGTTCTTC. Amino acids: CASSRDRVKFF.

This clone has a count of ten or more. The chain employs TRBV29-1 and TRBJ2-1; TRBD1 matches 9 bases. Losses at the gene ends were 7 bases for V and 7 bases for J; bases not matched to a gene: 8. The CDR3 extends over 13 amino acids. Germline loops: CDR1 SQVTM, CDR2 ANQGSEA. Here the CDR3 reads CSAGQGFYNEQFF. The CDR3 DNA reads TGCAGCGCTGGACAGGGGTTTTATAATGAGCAGTTCTTC.

V gene TRBV7-2 combines with J gene TRBJ2-1; 11 nucleotides line up with TRBD2. This CDR3 contains 13 residues. Germline CDR1 is SGHTA and CDR2 is FQGNSA. Germline trimming cut 6 bases from V and 6 bases from J; bases unmatched to any gene: 1. CDR3 residues: CASRLAGVNEQFF. The CDR3, as DNA: TGTGCCAGCAGACTAGCGGGAGTCAATGAGCAGTTCTTC. The entire variable domain, with the rest obtained from reference TRBV7-2 and TRBJ2-1, is as follows: GAGVSQSPSNKVTEKGKDVELRCDPISGHTALYWYRQSLGQGLEFLIYFQGNSAPDKSGLPSDRFSAERTGGSVSTLTIQRTQQEDSAVYLCASRLAGVNEQFFGPGTRLTVL.

The chain has TRBV12-3 or TRBV12-4 and TRBJ2-7; possibly TRBD2 for D (6 bases). The CDR3 runs to 13 residues. The germline V and J ends were trimmed by 6 bases and 4 bases, with 13 bases remaining between them. This CDR3 is CASSQNSGYEQYF. In nucleotides, the CDR3 is TGTGCCAGCAGCCAAAACAGCGGGTACGAGCAGTACTTC.

This sequence joins TRBV7-2 and TRBJ2-3; 13 positions agree with TRBD2. This CDR3 contains 19 residues. Germline CDR1 reads SGHTA; CDR2 reads FQGNSA. The J segment lost 4 bases and the V segment lost 6 bases, leaving 16 bases of the junction unmatched. This CDR3 is CASSRDLTSGRTSADTQYF. The CDR3 nucleotides read TGTGCCAGCAGTCGAGACCTGACTAGCGGGAGGACCTCCGCAGATACGCAGTATTTT.

The V gene is TRBV19, the J gene TRBJ1-1; D not resolved. The V and J ends lost 0 bases and 0 bases respectively, with 8 bases between them. The CDR3 is 15 amino acids. Germline CDR1 reads LNHDA; CDR2 reads SQIVND (reference sequence). As DNA, the CDR3 is TGTGCCAGTAGTATAGAGGGCACTCTGAACACTGAAGCTTTCTTT. It specifies CASSIEGTLNTEAFF. Variable domain in full (rest from reference TRBV19 and TRBJ1-1): DGGITQSPKYLFRKEGQNVTLSCEQNLNHDAMYWYRQDPGQGLRLIYYSQIVNDFQKGDIAEGYSVSREKKESFPLTVTSAQKNPTAFYLCASSIEGTLNTEAFFGQGTRLTVV.

This clone was counted once. J is TRBJ1-1 and V is TRBV7-2; D is unresolved. The ends were cut back, 5 bases at V and 1 base at J, with 17 bases in the middle. The CDR3 totals 16 residues. The germline V gene has CDR1 SGHTA and CDR2 FQGNSA. The CDR3 DNA follows: TGTGCCAGCAGCCTCCTCGGGAAAGTCCCGAACACTGAAGCTTTCTTT. This gives the protein CASSLLGKVPNTEAFF.

The rearrangement links TRBV21-1 to TRBJ2-3; the table gives TRBD2 as D, unverified against the DNA. TRBV21-1 is described as a pseudogene. The CDR3 spans 14 residues. This chain's CDR3 is CASKRAESTDTQYF. The CDR3 DNA reads TGTGCCAGCAAGAGAGCGGAGTCCACAGATACGCAGTATTTT.

The chain combines TRBV6-6 with TRBJ2-1; D unclear. This CDR3 comprises 12 residues. The V and J ends lost 4 bases and 8 bases respectively, with 9 bases between them. From germline, CDR1 is MNHNY and CDR2 SVGAGI (reference sequence). The CDR3 bases are TGTGCCAGCAGTTTGGGCGAGGATGAGCAGTTCTTC. Its translation is CASSLGEDEQFF.

The V gene is TRBV5-1, the J gene TRBJ2-6; TRBD2 matches 8 bases. The V and J ends lost 0 bases and 0 bases, in that order; junction bases with no gene match: 5. Germline-derived CDR1 and CDR2 are SGHRS and YFSETQ. The CDR3 has 18 amino acids. CDR3 sequence: CASSLVPAGASGANVLTF. For the CDR3, the DNA is TGCGCCAGCAGCTTGGTGCCAGCGGGGGCCTCTGGGGCCAACGTCCTGACTTTC. The full variable domain, rest sourced from reference TRBV5-1 and TRBJ2-6, is KAGVTQTPRYLIKTRGQQVTLSCSPISGHRSVSWYQQTPGQGLQFLFEYFSETQRNKGNFPGRFSGRQFSNSRSEMNVSTLELGDSALYLCASSLVPAGASGANVLTFGAGSRLTVL.

V usage is TRBV28 and J usage is TRBJ1-2, with 7 positions matching TRBD1. The CDR3 sequence is 16 residues long. Per germline, CDR1 MDHEN and CDR2 SYDVKM. V was pared by 5 bases and J by 1 base, with 10 bases of the junction left unmatched. CDR3 residues: CASSHSGQESNYGYTF. CDR3 in DNA: TGTGCCAGCAGTCATTCTGGACAGGAAAGTAACTATGGCTACACCTTC.

This CDR3 is CASSAFGQGAVDSPLHF. The DNA for the CDR3 is TGTGCCAGCAGCGCCTTCGGACAGGGGGCGGTGGATTCACCCCTCCACTTT. The chain employs TRBV3-1 (or the pseudogene TRBV3-2) and TRBJ1-6; TRBD1 aligns across 11 bases. The ends lost 5 bases at V and 8 bases at J; junction bases unmatched: 11. Germline V gives CDR1 LGHDT, CDR2 YNNKEL (reference sequence). There are 17 residues in the CDR3.

This clone was counted a few times. The rearrangement joins TRBV28 to TRBJ2-1; 9 bases are a match to TRBD2. V lost 6 bases and J lost 4; bases outside the gene matches: 4. This CDR3 region has 14 residues. Germline CDR1 and CDR2: MDHEN and SYDVKM. The CDR3 DNA sequence: TGTGCCAGCAGGGAGCGGGAGGAATACAATGAGCAGTTCTTC. The encoded protein is CASREREEYNEQFF. The complete variable domain, with remaining parts taken from reference TRBV28 and TRBJ2-1, reads DVKVTQSSRYLVKRTGEKVFLECVQDMDHENMFWYRQDPGLGLRLIYFSYDVKMKEKGDIPEGYSVSREKKERFSLILESASTNQTSMYLCASREREEYNEQFFGPGTRLTVL.

The chain employs TRBV30 and TRBJ2-2, with 9 bases matching TRBD2. The germline gives CDR1 GTSNPN, CDR2 SVGIG (reference sequence). With 4 bases clipped from V and 4 bases from J, the junction kept 7 bases outside the gene matches. The CDR3 consists of 15 residues. Here the CDR3 reads CAWTKILAGTGELFF. Here the CDR3 DNA reads TGTGCCTGGACCAAGATACTAGCGGGCACCGGGGAGCTGTTTTTT.

The chain joins TRBV7-9 to TRBJ2-5, with D uncertain. CDR1 SEHNR and CDR2 FQNEAQ come from the germline V gene (reference sequence). V gave up 1 base and J gave up 2 bases, with 17 bases separating them. The CDR3 extends over 17 amino acids. CDR3 sequence: CASSLDFGSVGQETQYF. DNA for the CDR3: TGTGCCAGCAGCTTAGATTTCGGCTCGGTAGGGCAAGAGACCCAGTACTTC.

V and J are TRBV6-8 and TRBJ2-4; D ambiguous. Germline V gene sequence: CDR1 MNHGY, CDR2 SAAAGT. Trimming took 11 bases from V and 0 from J, leaving 17 bases between them. The CDR3 length is 15 residues. The CDR3 bases are TGTGCCCCAGCCCCCTGTGGGATAGCCAAAAACATTCAGTACTTC. As protein: CAPAPCGIAKNIQYF.

The V call is TRBV14, the J call TRBJ1-4, with D maybe TRBD1 (6 bases). Trimming took 1 base from V and 5 from J, leaving 11 bases between them. The CDR3 totals 15 residues. Germline CDR1 and CDR2: SGHDN and FVKESK. The CDR3, as DNA: TGTGCCAGCAGCCAAGCCAGGGGTCTAAATGAAAAACTGTTTTTT. This sequence encodes CASSQARGLNEKLFF.

The chain combines TRBV25-1 with TRBJ1-5; TRBD1 might be the D (6 bases). This CDR3 is 13 amino acids long. The V end lost 8 bases, the J end lost 5 bases, and 13 bases lay between the germline ends. Looked up from germline, CDR1 is MGHDK and CDR2 is SYGVNS. CDR3 protein: CASGWAGDQPQHF. The CDR3, as DNA: TGTGCCAGCGGGTGGGCAGGGGATCAGCCCCAGCATTTT. Variable domain in full (rest from reference TRBV25-1 and TRBJ1-5): EADIYQTPRYLVIGTGKKITLECSQTMGHDKMYWYQQDPGMELHLIHYSYGVNSTEKGDLSSESTVSRIRTEHFPLTLESARPSHTSQYLCASGWAGDQPQHFGDGTRLSIL.